This T cell receptor (beta chain) was documented in a study of molecular identifiers for immune sequencing clone quantification. The study, taken as a whole, reports: Reportedly, one cell's Jurkat TCR RNA was detected within 1,100,000 naive CD8 cells.

This clonotype was recorded at least ten times. Antigen unknown. The CDR3 extends over 13 amino acids. Unmatched junction bases numbered 4, after V lost 8 bases and J lost 3 bases. CDR1 and CDR2 (germline): MNHEY, SMNVEV (reference sequence). MiXCR was run by TCRdb on the PCR reads, yielding one entry per CDR3 protein. The table records 70,000 to 95,000 distinct CDR3 sequences, under 20% of them present only once. Sequenced: naive CD8+ T cells from blood, with Jurkat cell RNA spiked in. Subset reported: FACS-sorted CD8+CD4-CCR7+CD45RA+ naive T cells. The source of this sequence is a human donor in good health. Some libraries in this study had Jurkat cell RNA spiked in. The V gene is TRBV27, the J gene TRBJ2-7; 10 bases map to TRBD1. CDR3: CASGWTGGYEQYF. In DNA form, the CDR3 reads TGTGCCAGCGGGTGGACAGGGGGCTACGAGCAGTACTTC.